This T cell receptor beta chain is drawn from a study of blood T cell repertoires in COVID-19. Study at large: Whether acute or convalescent, the COVID-19 samples came from the United States, Italy and Spain. T cells, B-cell-depleted T cells, or PBMCs supplied cDNA or gDNA.

This clone was detected only once. Authors' methods: Amplification from reference gene primers served as the basis for estimated nucleated cell counts. TCRdb keeps only in-frame clones here, not all; method: immunoSEQ multiplex PCR. The V and J calls and the clone size are those of that table, but D and trimming were determined from the DNA. This repertoire shows 200,000 to 250,000 clones, about 85% found once; its top ten account for just under 20%. This CDR3 region has 13 residues. CDR1 and CDR2 from the germline V gene are MNHEY and SVGAGI. V shed 2 bases and J 8 bases; nucleotides not matched to a gene: 2.

Sequencing was carried out using peripheral blood. The rearrangement links TRBV6-5 to TRBJ1-1, with TRBD1 matching 10 bases. The source is a man aged 25-45 years with active or convalescent COVID-19. The CDR3 nucleotides are TGTGCCAGCAGTTACCGGGACAGGGGAGAAGCTTTCTTT. Translating it yields CASSYRDRGEAFF.